A single sample gave rise to the 27 T cell receptor beta chains below, sequenced in a study of monozygotic twins with inflammatory bowel disease. Each CDR3 protein gets one entry in TCRdb, which reprocessed the 5' RACE reads and gives no DNA. Its table records some 440,000 distinct CDR3 sequences. Sequencing was done on a sample of blood. These receptors all come from a human donor with ulcerative colitis or Crohn's disease, or a healthy co-twin of an affected twin (not recorded which).

The genes are TRBV19 and TRBJ1-5. The CDR3 totals 13 residues. Per the germline V gene, CDR1 is LNHDA and CDR2 is SQIVND (reference sequence). CDR3 in amino acids: CASSITVNQPQHF.

This chain uses TRBV5-1 with TRBJ2-3; TCRdb reports TRBD1, a call that lacks DNA to check it against. From germline, CDR1 is SGHRS and CDR2 YFSETQ. The CDR3 extends over 15 amino acids. The CDR3 reads CASSLWGDRTDTQYF.

The chain carries TRBV5-4 and TRBJ1-6; the D gene TCRdb calls, TRBD1, cannot be checked with no DNA. CDR1 and CDR2 from the germline V gene are SGHNT and YYREEE (reference sequence). The CDR3 contains 15 residues. CDR3 in amino acids: CASSDMVGTGSPLHF.

The V gene is TRBV6-5, the J gene TRBJ2-5; the TCRdb D gene call, TRBD1, has no DNA to confirm it. Germline V CDR1 and CDR2: MNHEY, SVGAGI. The CDR3 spans 15 residues. The CDR3 protein is CASSTRRDSQETQYF.

The J gene is TRBJ2-2, the V gene TRBV6-1; the D call from TCRdb, TRBD2, cannot be confirmed without DNA. The CDR3 is made up of 16 amino acids. Germline V gene data show CDR1 as MNHNS and CDR2 as SASEGT. The CDR3 reads CASSGRLAIGTGELFF.

J is TRBJ2-1 and V is TRBV19; TCRdb selects TRBD2, and the lack of DNA leaves this call unchecked. The CDR3 loop spans 17 amino acids. The germline V gene has CDR1 LNHDA and CDR2 SQIVND (reference sequence). This CDR3 reads CASSIDSGGRAGNEQFF.

The gene calls are TRBV11-2 and TRBJ1-1; no DNA is available, so the TRBD1 call from TCRdb remains unchecked. This CDR3 contains 15 residues. The V gene's germline CDR1 is SGHAT and CDR2 FQNNGV. CDR3 sequence reads: CASSPFWGPNTEAFF.

The CDR3 loop reads CSVATGIYEQYF. This chain uses TRBV29-1 with TRBJ2-7; TCRdb reports TRBD1, a call that lacks DNA to check it against. This CDR3 is 12 amino acids long. From germline, CDR1 is SQVTM and CDR2 ANQGSEA.

CDR3 amino acids: CSARVNTDTQYF. V usage is TRBV20-1 and J usage is TRBJ2-3. The CDR3 contains 12 residues. The germline V gene encodes CDR1 DFQATT and CDR2 SNEGSKA (reference sequence).

This chain joins TRBV5-1 and TRBJ2-7. Germline V CDR1 and CDR2: SGHRS, YFSETQ. The CDR3 consists of 14 residues. The CDR3 loop reads CASSLTANTYEQYF.

This CDR3 reads CASSYSRQASSGNTIYF. The J gene is TRBJ1-3, the V gene TRBV6-5. There are 17 residues in the CDR3. In germline, CDR1 is MNHEY, CDR2 SVGAGI.

V and J are TRBV20-1 and TRBJ1-5. Looked up from germline, CDR1 is DFQATT and CDR2 is SNEGSKA (reference sequence). CDR3 length: 14 residues. This CDR3 is CSARAANGNQPQHF.

The CDR3 here is CASSSDWTSGVYEQYF. The rearrangement uses TRBV7-2 and TRBJ2-7; checking the TCRdb D call of TRBD2 is not possible without DNA. Germline loops: CDR1 SGHTA, CDR2 FQGNSA. This CDR3 has 16 amino acids.

The chain couples TRBV29-1 to TRBJ2-1; TCRdb lists TRBD1, though no DNA is available to test this call. This CDR3 spans 12 amino acids. Germline V gene data show CDR1 as SQVTM and CDR2 as ANQGSEA. The CDR3: CSILWGYNEQFF.

The chain couples TRBV20-1 to TRBJ2-7; TCRdb picks TRBD1, but there is no DNA to check that call. The CDR3 loop spans 16 amino acids. Germline CDR1 and CDR2: DFQATT and SNEGSKA (reference sequence). CDR3 region: CSAPVRQRDTSYEQYF.

The rearrangement links TRBV18 to TRBJ2-3. The CDR3 has 13 amino acids. Germline values: CDR1 KGHSH, CDR2 LQKENI. CDR3 region: CASSPIPSDTQYF.

The rearrangement joins TRBV21-1 to TRBJ2-3; as DNA is missing, the TRBD2 call by TCRdb cannot be tested. TRBV21-1 is an annotated pseudogene. This CDR3 region has 16 residues. Here the CDR3 reads CASSKGQRDSTDTQYF.

The chain carries TRBV19 and TRBJ2-5; checking the TCRdb D call of TRBD1 is not possible without DNA. Per the germline V gene, CDR1 is LNHDA and CDR2 is SQIVND (reference sequence). This CDR3 contains 14 residues. The chain's CDR3 is CASSGQGVRETQYF.

The CDR3: CAISEGAGGFGEQFF. The V gene is TRBV10-3, the J gene TRBJ2-1; the D call from TCRdb, TRBD2, cannot be confirmed without DNA. Germline V gene sequence: CDR1 ENHRY, CDR2 SYGVKD. The CDR3 totals 15 residues.

The chain couples TRBV7-9 to TRBJ2-7; TCRdb reports TRBD1, a call that lacks DNA to check it against. The CDR3 is 15 residues long. From germline, CDR1 is SEHNR and CDR2 FQNEAQ (reference sequence). CDR3 in amino acids: CASSHRPTDTYEQYF. Full variable domain (missing parts from reference TRBV7-9 and TRBJ2-7): DTGVSQNPRHKITKRGQNVTFRCDPISEHNRLYWYRQTLGQGPEFLTYFQNEAQLEKSRLLSDRFSAERPKGSFSTLEIQRTEQGDSAMYLCASSHRPTDTYEQYFGPGTRLTVT.

The chain is built from TRBV11-2 and TRBJ2-3. The germline V gene has CDR1 SGHAT and CDR2 FQNNGV. The CDR3 is 15 amino acids. CDR3 loop: CASSLAGMGTDTQYF.

The chain couples TRBV21-1 to TRBJ2-7; the D call from TCRdb, TRBD1, cannot be confirmed without DNA. TRBV21-1 is a pseudogene. CDR3 length equals 13 residues. This chain's CDR3 is CASSKWDSYEQYF.

CDR3 protein: CASSIAGFGYTF. The J gene is TRBJ1-2, the V gene TRBV19. Germline CDR1 LNHDA, CDR2 SQIVND (reference sequence). This CDR3 contains 12 residues.

This chain uses TRBV6-5 with TRBJ2-7; lacking DNA, the TRBD2 call made by TCRdb goes unchecked. CDR3 size: 15 residues. Germline lookup yields CDR1 MNHEY and CDR2 SVGAGI. The CDR3 is CASSYSPGASYEQYF.

The V and J genes are TRBV12-3 or TRBV12-4 and TRBJ2-3. The CDR3 has 15 residues. The CDR3 loop is CASSSPMGITDMQYF.

The V call is TRBV29-1, the J call TRBJ2-3; as DNA is missing, the TRBD1 call by TCRdb cannot be tested. CDR1 is SQVTM and CDR2 is ANQGSEA in the germline V gene. The CDR3 runs 15 residues. CDR3 region: CSAPMAGMEMNTQYF.

This chain connects TRBV12-3 or TRBV12-4 to TRBJ2-3; TCRdb's D call of TRBD2 is untestable without DNA. The CDR3 extends over 13 amino acids. This chain's CDR3 is CASKGLYTDTQYF.